The 8 T cell receptor beta chains below all came from one sample that was sequenced in a study of T cell responses to AZD1222 COVID-19 vaccine. Here immunoSEQ multiplex PCR was the method, and the copy in TCRdb shows in-frame clones only, minus some. Here the sample spans 120,000 or so clones, around nine tenths being singletons. Sequenced here: peripheral blood, sampled on day 0 of AZD1222 vaccination. The receptors shown here come from an adult in good health.

The chain uses TRBV7-2 and TRBJ2-1; the match to TRBD1 covers 7 bases. V gave up 3 bases and J gave up 5 bases; unmatched junction bases: 7. This CDR3 contains 15 residues. In germline, CDR1 is SGHTA, CDR2 FQGNSA. The CDR3, as DNA: TGTGCCAGCAGCTTCGATGCACAGGGGAACAATGAGCAGTTCTTC. It encodes CASSFDAQGNNEQFF.

The chain is built from TRBV28 and TRBJ1-4; D unclear. This CDR3 is 17 amino acids long. Trimming cost V 5 bases and J 4 bases, with 20 bases left between them. Germline-derived CDR1 and CDR2 are MDHEN and SYDVKM. The CDR3 region has the DNA TGTGCCAGCAGTACCGACGGTTCCGGGCTGGGTAATGAAAAACTGTTTTTT. It encodes CASSTDGSGLGNEKLFF.

The chain recombines TRBV15 with TRBJ1-3; TRBD1 aligns across 9 bases. Trimming at V came to 5 bases and at J to 5 bases, leaving 10 bases not matched to a gene. CDR1 is LNHNV, CDR2 YYDKDF, per germline (reference sequence). The length of the CDR3 is 16 residues. CDR3 nucleotide sequence: TGTGCCACCAGCCACGATAGGACAGGGGTCCGAAACACCATATATTTT. This gives the protein CATSHDRTGVRNTIYF.

The table lists this clone with a few counts. This chain uses TRBV7-9 with TRBJ2-7; no clear D. V was shortened by 6 bases and J by 6 bases, with 12 bases between the two germline ends. Germline V gene data show CDR1 as SEHNR and CDR2 as FQNEAQ (reference sequence). The CDR3 contains 12 residues. CDR3 bases: TGTGCCAGCAGTCCCCAAGGGCTCGAGCAGTACTTC. This encodes CASSPQGLEQYF. Full variable domain (remainder filled in from reference TRBV7-9 and TRBJ2-7): DTGVSQNPRHKITKRGQNVTFRCDPISEHNRLYWYRQTLGQGPEFLTYFQNEAQLEKSRLLSDRFSAERPKGSFSTLEIQRTEQGDSAMYLCASSPQGLEQYFGPGTRLTVT.

The rearrangement uses TRBV2 and TRBJ1-2, with 8 bases identical to TRBD1. Germline CDR1 and CDR2: SNHLY and FYNNEI. V was pared by 1 base and J by 7 bases, with 5 bases of the junction left unmatched. CDR3 length: 14 amino acids. CDR3 nucleotides: TGTGCCAGCAGTGAAGATGGCAGGGGGCTTGGCTACACCTTC. Amino acids: CASSEDGRGLGYTF.

This clone was seen once. The chain is built from TRBV2 and TRBJ2-1; no clear D gene. Trimming took off 6 bases at V and 8 bases at J, with 8 bases between the two ends. CDR3 length: 11 amino acids. Germline-derived CDR1 and CDR2 are SNHLY and FYNNEI. The chain's CDR3 is CASSVIDEQFF. CDR3 DNA: TGTGCCAGCAGCGTGATTGATGAGCAGTTCTTC.

This clone was detected a few times. This chain joins TRBV2 and TRBJ1-5, with TRBD1 as a possible D gene (5 bases). CDR3 length equals 13 residues. Germline lookup yields CDR1 SNHLY and CDR2 FYNNEI. V lost 6 bases and J 5 bases, leaving 11 bases between the germline ends. CDR3 coding DNA: TGTGCCAGCAGCCCCGACAGTTATCAGCCCCAGCATTTT. This translates into CASSPDSYQPQHF.

V usage is TRBV11-2 and J usage is TRBJ1-1, with a weak D call TRBD1 (6 bases). The CDR3 spans 14 residues. Trimming removed 0 bases at V and 5 bases at J, with 10 bases between. Looked up from germline, CDR1 is SGHAT and CDR2 is FQNNGV. The DNA of the CDR3 is TGTGCCAGCAGCTTAGACAGGGGAGAGACTGAAGCTTTCTTT. This translates into CASSLDRGETEAFF. Variable domain in full (rest from reference TRBV11-2 and TRBJ1-1): EAGVAQSPRYKIIEKRQSVAFWCNPISGHATLYWYQQILGQGPKLLIQFQNNGVVDDSQLPKDRFSAERLKGVDSTLKIQPAKLEDSAVYLCASSLDRGETEAFFGQGTRLTVV.